The 29 T cell receptor beta chains listed next were all sequenced from one sample in a study of T cell responses to AZD1222 COVID-19 vaccine. The method was immunoSEQ multiplex PCR; TCRdb's version includes in-frame clones alone and lacks a portion of them. The sample lists more than 95,000 clones, about 88% occurring once. Sequenced here: peripheral blood, sampled 28 days after the second AZD1222 dose. The receptors were sampled from an adult who received the AZD1222 COVID-19 vaccine.

This chain links TRBV27 with TRBJ2-7, with TRBD2 matching over 7 bases. CDR1 and CDR2 from the germline V gene are MNHEY and SMNVEV (reference sequence). The V gene end was trimmed by 8 bases and the J gene end by 3 bases; junction bases not matched to a gene: 1. The CDR3 has 11 amino acids. The CDR3 loop reads CASGGGYEQYF. Here the CDR3 DNA reads TGTGCCAGCGGGGGGGGCTACGAGCAGTACTTC.

The chain recombines TRBV5-1 with TRBJ2-7, with 9 bases fitting TRBD1. After removal of 4 bases from V and 3 bases from J, the junction contained 8 bases not matched to a gene. The CDR3 covers 15 residues. The germline V gene has CDR1 SGHRS and CDR2 YFSETQ. The CDR3 loop is CASSPGTGWYYEQYF. The CDR3 region has the DNA TGCGCCAGCAGCCCGGGGACAGGGTGGTACTACGAGCAGTACTTC. The whole variable domain, filled in from reference TRBV5-1 and TRBJ2-7, reads KAGVTQTPRYLIKTRGQQVTLSCSPISGHRSVSWYQQTPGQGLQFLFEYFSETQRNKGNFPGRFSGRQFSNSRSEMNVSTLELGDSALYLCASSPGTGWYYEQYFGPGTRLTVT.

The V and J genes are TRBV6-4 and TRBJ2-4; tentatively, D is TRBD1 or TRBD2 (7 bases each). V was shortened by 8 bases and J by 7 bases, with 12 bases between the two germline ends. The CDR3 length is 12 residues. Germline V gene data show CDR1 as MRHNA and CDR2 as SNTAGT. CDR3: CASPRGGNIQYF. The CDR3 coding sequence is TGTGCCAGCCCCAGGGGGGGGAACATTCAGTACTTC.

This rearrangement joins TRBV7-9 to TRBJ1-2; D remains unclear. The germline V gene encodes CDR1 SEHNR and CDR2 FQNEAQ (reference sequence). This CDR3 has 13 residues. Trimming cost V 0 bases and J 7 bases, with 9 bases left between them. CDR3 sequence reads: CASSLAPAGGYTF. CDR3 bases: TGTGCCAGCAGCTTAGCCCCCGCGGGTGGCTACACCTTC. The whole variable domain, filled in from reference TRBV7-9 and TRBJ1-2, reads DTGVSQNPRHKITKRGQNVTFRCDPISEHNRLYWYRQTLGQGPEFLTYFQNEAQLEKSRLLSDRFSAERPKGSFSTLEIQRTEQGDSAMYLCASSLAPAGGYTFGSGTRLTVV.

The chain is built from TRBV2 and TRBJ2-3; tentative D call: TRBD2 (6 bases). This CDR3 is 15 amino acids long. V was cut by 6 bases and J by 0 bases, with 13 bases left in between. In germline, CDR1 is SNHLY, CDR2 FYNNEI. This chain's CDR3 is CASRILAYSTDTQYF. The CDR3 DNA sequence: TGTGCCAGCAGGATTCTAGCGTATAGCACAGATACGCAGTATTTT.

For the CDR3, the DNA is TGCAGCGTTTCATTGGCGGGGGCCCCTAACTACGAGCAGTACTTC. Protein product: CSVSLAGAPNYEQYF. The chain carries TRBV29-1 and TRBJ2-7; perhaps TRBD2 as D (7 bases). CDR1 is SQVTM, CDR2 ANQGSEA, per germline. With 5 bases removed from V and 3 bases from J, the gap between germline ends came to 20 bases. CDR3 length: 15 amino acids.

This chain joins TRBV6-1 and TRBJ1-1, with a tentative D call TRBD1 (6 bases). This CDR3 has 15 residues. V was pared by 3 bases and J by 0 bases, with 11 bases between. Germline V CDR1 and CDR2: MNHNS, SASEGT. The CDR3 sequence: CASSEEGGMNTEAFF. The CDR3 nucleotides are TGTGCCAGCAGTGAGGAAGGGGGTATGAACACTGAAGCTTTCTTT.

This rearrangement joins TRBV5-4 to TRBJ1-5, with D possibly matching TRBD1 (5 bases). CDR3 size: 19 residues. V was trimmed by 6 bases and J by 2 bases, leaving 27 bases between them. The germline CDR1 and CDR2 sequences are SGHNT and YYREEE (reference sequence). This chain's CDR3 is CASIPVMWGPLSGNQPQHF. Written as DNA, the CDR3 is TGTGCCAGCATACCAGTCATGTGGGGACCGCTTAGCGGCAATCAGCCCCAGCATTTT.

CDR3 nucleotides: TGTGCCAGCAGCGTGCGCAGGAGCTCTGGAAACACCATATATTTT. Protein sequence: CASSVRRSSGNTIYF. V gene TRBV7-2 combines with J gene TRBJ1-3; D is ambiguous. V dropped 5 bases and J dropped 0 bases, with 11 bases sitting between them. Germline values: CDR1 SGHTA, CDR2 FQGNSA. CDR3 length: 15 residues.

J is TRBJ2-3 and V is TRBV7-2; 8 bases are a match to TRBD2. J lost 0 bases, V lost 6 bases, and 8 bases had no gene match. The CDR3 is 16 amino acids. Germline V gene sequence: CDR1 SGHTA, CDR2 FQGNSA. CDR3 DNA: TGTGCCAGCAGGGAACGACTAGCGAGTAGCACAGATACGCAGTATTTT. Its translation: CASRERLASSTDTQYF.

For the CDR3, the DNA is TGTGCCAGCAGTTTCGTCCGAACCCAGAACACTGAAGCTTTCTTT. Encoded protein: CASSFVRTQNTEAFF. The rearrangement links TRBV28 to TRBJ1-1, with D uncertain. With 3 bases removed from V and 1 base from J, the gap between germline ends came to 12 bases. This CDR3 spans 15 amino acids. CDR1 and CDR2 (germline): MDHEN, SYDVKM.

The J gene is TRBJ2-3, the V gene TRBV4-2; 8 bases match TRBD2. Looked up from germline, CDR1 is LGHNA and CDR2 is YNFKEQ. CDR3 length: 17 residues. V lost 0 bases, J lost 2 bases, and 7 bases stayed unmatched. CDR3 in amino acids: CASSQDVGTRTTDTQYF. The CDR3, as DNA: TGTGCCAGCAGCCAAGACGTCGGGACTAGGACCACAGATACGCAGTATTTT.

This clone was seen more than once but under ten times. This sequence joins TRBV11-3 and TRBJ2-1; no clear D gene. This CDR3 is 14 amino acids long. The V end lost 0 bases, the J end lost 9 bases, and 12 bases lay between the germline ends. The germline V gene has CDR1 SGHNT and CDR2 YENEEA. This CDR3 reads CASSLEARSPEQFF. DNA of the CDR3: TGTGCCAGCAGCTTAGAGGCCCGCAGCCCTGAGCAGTTCTTC.

The chain carries TRBV7-2 and TRBJ1-1; D is ambiguous. This CDR3 is built from 14 residues. Trimming pared 3 bases from V and 5 bases from J, leaving 13 bases between. Germline V gene data show CDR1 as SGHTA and CDR2 as FQGNSA. The DNA for the CDR3 is TGTGCCAGCAGCTTCGGGTCGCCGGGGACTGAAGCTTTCTTT. Its protein is CASSFGSPGTEAFF.

The chain recombines TRBV7-3 with TRBJ1-2; possibly TRBD1 for D (5 bases). The CDR3 consists of 14 residues. The V and J ends lost 0 bases and 4 bases respectively, with 9 bases between them. Germline V CDR1 and CDR2: SGHTA, FQGTGA. CDR3 loop: CASSLTVGGYGYTF. The CDR3 DNA reads as TGTGCCAGCAGCTTAACGGTGGGGGGCTATGGCTACACCTTC.

The V call is TRBV7-8, the J call TRBJ1-1; D not resolved. Germline CDR1 reads SGHVS; CDR2 reads FQNEAQ. The V gene lost 2 bases and the J gene lost 8 bases, with 12 bases spanning the gap. CDR3 length: 13 amino acids. The chain's CDR3 is CASSLSGGEEAFF. CDR3 DNA: TGTGCCAGCAGCTTAAGTGGCGGGGAGGAAGCTTTCTTT.

The chain carries TRBV2 and TRBJ2-2; D is perhaps TRBD2 (5 bases). CDR3 length: 17 residues. In germline, CDR1 is SNHLY, CDR2 FYNNEI. The V end lost 5 bases, the J end lost 2 bases, and 18 bases lay between the germline ends. The CDR3 DNA reads as TGTGCCAGCAGTTATAGGACTGACGAGGGAAACACCGGGGAGCTGTTTTTT. Amino acids: CASSYRTDEGNTGELFF.

This rearrangement joins TRBV19 to TRBJ1-4; D may be TRBD1 (6 bases). The CDR3 length is 15 residues. CDR1 and CDR2 (germline): LNHDA, SQIVND (reference sequence). V lost 6 bases and J lost 7, with 18 bases in between. CDR3 sequence (DNA): TGTGCCAGTAGATCGGGGGGCCGGGGGCGTGAAAAACTGTTTTTT. Translation: CASRSGGRGREKLFF.

The chain links TRBV7-2 to TRBJ2-7; 7 bases are shared with TRBD1. J lost 6 bases, V lost 3 bases, and 5 bases had no gene match. There are 13 residues in the CDR3. The germline CDR1 and CDR2 sequences are SGHTA and FQGNSA. The CDR3 region is CASSFMDRTEQYF. As DNA, the CDR3 is TGTGCCAGCAGCTTTATGGACAGGACCGAGCAGTACTTC.

This clone showed up just once. One junction end disagrees with the germline gene, perhaps due to a read error. The chain combines TRBV28 with TRBJ2-7, with TRBD2 identical over 9 bases. Germline assignment: CDR1 MDHEN and CDR2 SYDVKM. The CDR3 consists of 14 residues. The CDR3 nucleotides read TGTGCCAGCAGTTTATCCAGGCTAGCGGGGCTTTGGAACTTC. This sequence encodes CASSLSRLAGLWNF.

This clone occurred once. The chain joins TRBV7-2 to TRBJ1-1; D not resolved. This CDR3 contains 14 residues. The V end was cut by 2 bases, the J end by 3 bases, with 10 bases between. The germline V gene encodes CDR1 SGHTA and CDR2 FQGNSA. The CDR3 DNA sequence: TGTGCCAGCAGCTTACAAGGTGGTGACACTGAAGCTTTCTTT. Amino acid sequence: CASSLQGGDTEAFF.

The rearrangement links TRBV5-6 to TRBJ1-2; possibly TRBD1 for D (6 bases). Germline V gene lookup returns CDR1 SGHDT and CDR2 YYEEEE. The length of the CDR3 is 14 residues. Trimming took 2 bases from V and 4 from J, leaving 12 bases between them. The CDR3 DNA is TGTGCCAGCAGCTTTAACAGGGAGACCTATGGCTACACCTTC. As protein: CASSFNRETYGYTF.

V is TRBV30 and J is TRBJ1-3; 10 nucleotides match TRBD1. CDR1 is GTSNPN, CDR2 SVGIG, per germline (reference sequence). The CDR3 totals 14 residues. The V gene end was trimmed by 4 bases and the J gene end by 4 bases; junction bases not matched to a gene: 4. The CDR3 protein is CAWIRDRGGNTIYF. CDR3 DNA: TGTGCCTGGATTAGGGACAGGGGAGGAAACACCATATATTTT.

This clone was seen a handful of times. The J gene is TRBJ2-7, the V gene TRBV28, with 7 bases fitting TRBD2. V lost 7 bases, J lost 4 bases, and 7 bases stayed unmatched. Per germline, CDR1 MDHEN and CDR2 SYDVKM. This CDR3 is built from 13 residues. For the CDR3, the DNA is TGTGCCAGCACCACAGAGGGAGGGTACGAGCAGTACTTC. Translated, it gives CASTTEGGYEQYF.

The rearrangement uses TRBV25-1 and TRBJ1-2; 10 bases line up with TRBD1. V lost 4 bases to trimming and J lost 6 bases; unmatched junction nucleotides: 11. Per the germline V gene, CDR1 is MGHDK and CDR2 is SYGVNS. The CDR3 spans 16 residues. This CDR3 reads CASSVPGQGTSDGYTF. The CDR3 DNA sequence: TGTGCCAGCAGTGTGCCGGGACAGGGGACTTCGGATGGCTACACCTTC.

This chain connects TRBV7-8 to TRBJ2-1; 10 positions agree with TRBD2. V gave up 5 bases and J gave up 5 bases; unmatched junction bases: 12. Germline values: CDR1 SGHVS, CDR2 FQNEAQ. This CDR3 has 17 residues. The CDR3 DNA reads TGTGCCAGCAGCCCTAAGGGACTAGCGTTTCCGGACAATGAGCAGTTCTTC. It codes for CASSPKGLAFPDNEQFF.

V and J are TRBV10-3 and TRBJ1-6; D unclear. Trimming took 6 bases from V and 14 from J, leaving 14 bases between them. The CDR3 is 12 residues long. The germline gives CDR1 ENHRY, CDR2 SYGVKD. CDR3 amino acids: CAIRSARSALHF. CDR3 nucleotide sequence: TGTGCCATCAGGTCAGCCCGGTCGGCCCTCCACTTT.

This rearrangement joins TRBV6-2 or TRBV6-3 to TRBJ1-1; no reliable D call. This CDR3 spans 15 amino acids. The V end was cut by 2 bases, the J end by 1 base, with 11 bases between. Germline V gene data show CDR1 as MNHEY and CDR2 as SVGEGT. In DNA form, the CDR3 reads TGTGCCAGCAGTTACGAAATTGGGTCGAACACTGAAGCTTTCTTT. Protein: CASSYEIGSNTEAFF.

This clone was counted once. The chain recombines TRBV7-9 with TRBJ1-4; D not resolved. Trimming cost V 0 bases and J 7 bases, with 9 bases left between them. The germline CDR1 and CDR2 sequences are SEHNR and FQNEAQ (reference sequence). This CDR3 is 14 amino acids long. The CDR3 coding sequence is TGTGCCAGCAGCTTAGCCCTAGGGAGTGAAAAACTGTTTTTT. Translating gives CASSLALGSEKLFF.